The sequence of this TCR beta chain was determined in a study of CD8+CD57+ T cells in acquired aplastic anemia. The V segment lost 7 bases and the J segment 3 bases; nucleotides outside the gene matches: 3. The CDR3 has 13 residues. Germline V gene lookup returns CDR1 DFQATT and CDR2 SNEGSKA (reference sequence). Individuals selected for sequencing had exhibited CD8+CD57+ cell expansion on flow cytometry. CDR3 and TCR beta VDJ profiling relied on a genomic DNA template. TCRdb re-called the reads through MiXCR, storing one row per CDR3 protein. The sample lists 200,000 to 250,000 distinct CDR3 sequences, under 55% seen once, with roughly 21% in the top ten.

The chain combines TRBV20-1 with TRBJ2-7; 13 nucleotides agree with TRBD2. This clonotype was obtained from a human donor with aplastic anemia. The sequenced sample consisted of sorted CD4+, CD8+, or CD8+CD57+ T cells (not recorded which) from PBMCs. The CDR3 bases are TGCAGTGGACTAGCGGGGGGACGCTACGAGCAGTACTTC. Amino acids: CSGLAGGRYEQYF.